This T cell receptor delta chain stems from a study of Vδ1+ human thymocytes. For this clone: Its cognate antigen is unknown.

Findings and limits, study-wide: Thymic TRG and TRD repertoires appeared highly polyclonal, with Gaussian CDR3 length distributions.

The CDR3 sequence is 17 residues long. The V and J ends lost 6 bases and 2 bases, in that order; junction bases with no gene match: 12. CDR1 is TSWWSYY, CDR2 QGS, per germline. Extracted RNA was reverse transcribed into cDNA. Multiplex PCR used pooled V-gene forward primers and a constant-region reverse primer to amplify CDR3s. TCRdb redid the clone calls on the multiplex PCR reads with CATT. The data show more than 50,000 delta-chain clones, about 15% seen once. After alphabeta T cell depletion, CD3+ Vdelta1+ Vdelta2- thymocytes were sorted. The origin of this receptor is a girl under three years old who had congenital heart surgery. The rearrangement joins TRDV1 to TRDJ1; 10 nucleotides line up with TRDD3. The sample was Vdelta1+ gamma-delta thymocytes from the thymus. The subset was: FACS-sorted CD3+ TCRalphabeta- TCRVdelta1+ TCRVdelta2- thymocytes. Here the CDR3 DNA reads TGTGCTCTTGGTAGCGTGGGGGATACAACTTGGACCGATAAACTCATCTTT. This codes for CALGSVGDTTWTDKLIF.